This T cell receptor beta chain was identified in a study of response to subunit inactivated influenza vaccine. This clonotype turned up a few times. The antigen is unknown. The CDR3 is made up of 12 amino acids. The V gene lost 5 bases and the J gene lost 6 bases, with 8 bases spanning the gap. From germline, CDR1 is PRHDT and CDR2 FYEKMQ (reference sequence). TCRdb reanalysed the RT-PCR reads using MiXCR and keeps one entry per CDR3 protein. This sample has more than 200,000 distinct CDR3 sequences, with 10% to 15% found just once. Findings of the study overall: The authors suggested that every seasonal influenza vaccination recruits few new T cells.

The source of this sequence is a man aged 45-65 years who received an inactivated influenza vaccine. This rearrangement joins TRBV13 to TRBJ1-5; D possibly corresponds to TRBD1 (5 bases). The starting material was non-naive T cells sorted from PBMCs, obtained 14 to 15 days before vaccination. The DNA of the CDR3 is TGTGCCAGCAGCCAGGGTTTTCAGCCCCAGCATTTT. Protein product: CASSQGFQPQHF.